This T cell receptor beta chain was identified in a study of PD-L1 blockade in urothelial cancer. Looking at the study overall: The researchers analyzed blood 3 weeks (second dose) and 6 weeks after treatment start.

Per the germline V gene, CDR1 is MNHNS and CDR2 is SASEGT. The CDR3 is 17 residues long. The ends lost 3 bases at V and 9 bases at J; junction bases unmatched: 9. The study's findings and limits: Tumor-linked clones in blood grew more by 3 weeks in durable-benefit patients.

Urothelial carcinoma affected the patients, and it was locally advanced or metastatic. About this clone: Its antigen is unidentified.

PCRs each included synthetic TCR analog templates spiked in. TCRdb's table, derived via immunoSEQ multiplex PCR, lists solely in-frame clones and lacks some. The sample records some 84,000 clones, more than 75% being singletons. The chain employs TRBV6-1 and TRBJ1-6; 12 bases fit TRBD1. The source is a man in his sixties or seventies with urothelial cancer. The sequenced sample was PBMCs, obtained around atezolizumab (anti-PD-L1) treatment. CDR3 in DNA: TGTGCCAGCAGTGATGGGACAGGGGGCGCGATTAGTTCACCCCTCCACTTT. Its protein is CASSDGTGGAISSPLHF.